Following are 9 T cell receptor beta chains from one sample sequenced in a study of tumor and adjacent non-tumor tissue in lung cancer. This sample's RNA came from whole unsorted tissue. TCRbeta libraries were built with three rounds of nested PCR, modified from ARM-PCR. TCRdb ran MiXCR on the multiplex PCR reads and lists one entry per CDR3 protein. The sample includes about 120,000 distinct CDR3 sequences, approximately 66% seen only once; the top ten take around 13%. Specimen: lung tumor tissue. These receptors were collected from a man younger than 40 with non-small cell lung cancer.

About this clonotype: Since a much larger clone is just one base distant, this may be a read error. The conserved final phenylalanine or tryptophan is absent from the CDR3, which likely points to a read error. The genes are TRBV12-3 or TRBV12-4 and TRBJ2-4; D not certain. The CDR3 extends over 13 amino acids. Between the trimmed V and J ends, which lost 8 bases and 1 base, there was a span of 9 bases. The CDR3 region is CASSEGAKNIQYI. The CDR3 coding sequence is TGTGCCAGCTCTGAAGGGGCCAAAAACATTCAGTACATC.

This clonotype was counted a single time. A much larger clone sits a single nucleotide away, making a read error possible. The chain has TRBV12-3 or TRBV12-4 and TRBJ1-2; 9 bases line up with TRBD1. This CDR3 spans 15 amino acids. V was clipped by 7 bases and J by 1 base; unmatched bases: 7. The CDR3 DNA sequence: TGTGCCAGCATAGTCTGGGACAGGGTTAACTATGGCTACACCTTC. Amino acid sequence: CASIVWDRVNYGYTF.

A note on this clonotype: Mismatch with germline at one junction end may stem from a read error. CDR3 residues: CSAREGDRRMSSYNEHFF. The CDR3 DNA follows: TGCAGTGCTAGAGAGGGAGACCGGCGGATGAGTTCCTACAATGAGCACTTCTTC. This chain connects TRBV20-1 to TRBJ2-1; D may be TRBD2 (5 bases). This CDR3 region has 18 residues. CDR1 is DFQATT and CDR2 is SNEGSKA in the germline V gene (reference sequence).

About this clonotype: This may come from a read error, since a much larger clone is one base off. No conserved phenylalanine or tryptophan ends this CDR3, so it is likely a read error. V gene TRBV10-3 combines with J gene TRBJ2-1, with 8 nucleotides matching TRBD2. After removal of 9 bases from V and 1 base from J, the junction contained 5 bases not matched to a gene. CDR3 length: 14 amino acids. Per germline, CDR1 ENHRY and CDR2 SYGVKD. CDR3 sequence reads: CAITSGGSYNEQFL. The CDR3 nucleotides are TGTGCCATTACAAGCGGGGGATCCTACAATGAGCAGTTCCTC.

This clonotype occurred once. V and J are TRBV7-2 and TRBJ2-5, with D uncertain. V dropped 2 bases and J dropped 5 bases, with 9 bases sitting between them. The CDR3 length is 13 residues. Germline lookup yields CDR1 SGHTA and CDR2 FQGNSA. The CDR3 bases are TGTGCCAGCAGCTTAACTGTTACGGAGACCCAGTACTTC. Residues: CASSLTVTETQYF.

This clonotype was seen many times. The rearrangement uses TRBV10-1 and TRBJ2-5; D remains ambiguous. This CDR3 spans 13 amino acids. Trimming cost V 5 bases and J 5 bases, with 12 bases left between them. The germline V gene encodes CDR1 WNHNN and CDR2 SYGVQD (reference sequence). The CDR3 coding sequence is TGCGCCAGCAGTAAGAATCTAGGGGAGACCCAGTACTTC. It codes for CASSKNLGETQYF.

V is TRBV20-1 and J is TRBJ2-7; possible D gene TRBD1, 5 bases. The CDR3 totals 12 residues. Germline assignment: CDR1 DFQATT and CDR2 SNEGSKA (reference sequence). With 7 bases removed from V and 3 bases from J, the gap between germline ends came to 13 bases. CDR3 sequence (DNA): TGCAGTGTGCCAGGGCCCGGCTACGAGCAGTACTTC. Amino acid sequence: CSVPGPGYEQYF.

This clonotype was picked up many times. This sequence joins TRBV12-3 or TRBV12-4 and TRBJ2-7, with 7 bases that match TRBD1. This CDR3 contains 15 residues. V was pared by 1 base and J by 6 bases, with 9 bases of the junction left unmatched. CDR3 in DNA: TGTGCCAGCAGTTTAGAACGGGGCCCAGGGGGCGAGCAGTACTTC. Protein product: CASSLERGPGGEQYF.

On this clonotype: This sequence may be a read error, since a much larger clone differs from it by one base. The V and J genes are TRBV29-1 and TRBJ1-2; no clear D. Trimming stripped 4 bases from V and 6 bases from J, with 9 bases between. Germline V lookup: CDR1 SQVTM, CDR2 ANQGSEA. The CDR3 is 11 amino acids. CDR3 in amino acids: CSVVSEDGYTF. CDR3 sequence (DNA): TGCAGCGTTGTTTCGGAGGATGGCTACACCTTC.